These T cell receptor beta chains were read from a single sample in a study of control samples from healthy donors and cancer patients. TCRdb keeps only in-frame clones here, not all; method: immunoSEQ multiplex PCR. This sample yields some 100,000 clones, of which roughly 92% are seen a single time; around 3% belongs to the top ten. Sequenced sample: blood. Receptors were obtained from a human donor in good health. The donor label of this sample is uncertain. Each CDR3 is given with its conserved first and last residue. D genes are given only for firm matches. Expanded clones are given a class, and other clones once, few, many or no size at all.

>NA|TRBV6-6|TRBJ2-2|NA
TGTGCCAGCGTCCTACAGGGTACGACCGGGGAGCTGTTTTTT
CASVLQGTTGELFF
>TRBD1|TRBV4-1|TRBJ2-3|NA
TGCGCCAGCAGCCAAGAACAGGGGGATACGCAGTATTTT
CASSQEQGDTQYF
>TRBD1|TRBV28|TRBJ2-7|NA
TGTGCCAGCAGTCCCGCGGGACAGGGGGCGGGGGAGCAGTACTTC
CASSPAGQGAGEQYF
>NA|TRBV29-1|TRBJ1-1|once
TGCAGCGTACAGGGGAACACTGAAGCTTTCTTT
CSVQGNTEAFF
>NA|TRBV6-5|TRBJ1-5|NA
TGTGCCAGCGGCTTCAGGGGTCAGCCCCAGCATTTT
CASGFRGQPQHF
>TRBD2|TRBV18|TRBJ2-5|NA
TGTGCCAGCTCAATTCTAGCGGGGGAAGAGACCCAGTACTTC
CASSILAGEETQYF
>TRBD2|TRBV24-1|TRBJ2-5|NA
TGTGCCACCAGTGCTAGCGGGGGGTTCCAAGAGACCCAGTACTTC
CATSASGGFQETQYF
>TRBD1|TRBV5-1|TRBJ2-5|NA
TGCGCCAGCACTCAAGAACAGGGGGCTCGAGAGACCCAGTACTTC
CASTQEQGARETQYF
>NA|TRBV6-1|TRBJ2-2|NA
TGTGCCAGCAGTGAGCAAAAGAACACCGGGGAGCTGTTTTTT
CASSEQKNTGELFF
>NA|TRBV19|TRBJ1-2|once
TGTGCCAGTACTCGGGAAAACTATGGCTACACCTTC
CASTRENYGYTF
>TRBD2|TRBV24-1|TRBJ2-7|once
TGTGCCACCAGTGACACTAGCGGGGGCACCTACGAGCAGTACTTC
CATSDTSGGTYEQYF
>NA|TRBV6-5|TRBJ1-1|NA
TGTGCCAGCAATCGTCGAGGACAGAACACTGAAGCTTTCTTT
CASNRRGQNTEAFF
>NA|TRBV11-2|TRBJ1-2|NA
TGTGCCAGCAGCTCCTTTTCGTACTACACCTTC
CASSSFSYYTF
>NA|TRBV7-8|TRBJ1-3|NA
TGTGCCAGCAGCTTAGCTCATCGGGACACCATATATTTT
CASSLAHRDTIYF
>NA|TRBV18|TRBJ1-1|once
TGTGCCAGCTCCCCCGCGGCTGCAGAGGCTTTCTTT
CASSPAAAEAFF
>NA|TRBV4-1|TRBJ1-1|NA
TGCGCCAGCAGCCAAGACAGAAGCACTGAAGCTTTCTTT
CASSQDRSTEAFF
>NA|TRBV6-4|TRBJ1-2|NA
TGTGCCAGCAGTGCACCTCCGCGGGGGGGACAACAAGGCTACACCTTC
CASSAPPRGGQQGYTF
>NA|TRBV6-1|TRBJ1-3|NA
TGTGCCAGCAGTGATATCATCGGAAACACCATATATTTT
CASSDIIGNTIYF
>NA|TRBV6-5|TRBJ1-1|NA
TGTGCCAGCAGTTACATCGGAAGGCTAGACACTGAAGCTTTCTTT
CASSYIGRLDTEAFF
>TRBD1|TRBV6-5|TRBJ1-2|NA
TGTGCCAGCACTAAAATGCAGGGGGAGGGATTAGGCTACACCTTC
CASTKMQGEGLGYTF
>TRBD1|TRBV7-6|TRBJ1-6|NA
TGTGCCAGCAGCTTAGCGGGGACAGGGGGCTCCCCCCTCCACTTT
CASSLAGTGGSPLHF
>TRBD2|TRBV7-7|TRBJ2-1|once
TGTGCCAGCAGCGCCCGGCGGGGAAGCGGGGGATTTAATGAGCAGTTCTTC
CASSARRGSGGFNEQFF
>NA|TRBV5-6|TRBJ2-6|NA
TGTGCCAGCAGCTTGACCACGGGAAACTCTGGGGCCAACGTCCTGACTTTC
CASSLTTGNSGANVLTF
>NA|TRBV2|TRBJ1-5|NA
TGTGCCAGCACGCTAGGGTTTCAGCCCCAGCATTTT
CASTLGFQPQHF
>NA|TRBV7-9|TRBJ2-1|NA
TGTGCCAGCAGCCTATCGCGGGCGTCCTCCTACAATGAGCAGTTCTTC
CASSLSRASSYNEQFF
>TRBD1|TRBV5-1|TRBJ1-4|NA
TGCGCCAGCAGCTTGGCCCCGGGACAGGGTGCAGCTAATGAAAAACTGTTTTTT
CASSLAPGQGAANEKLFF
>TRBD1|TRBV10-2|TRBJ2-1|NA
TGCGCCAGCAGTACGACAGGGACATACAATGAGCAGTTCTTC
CASSTTGTYNEQFF
>TRBD1|TRBV5-6|TRBJ1-3|NA
TGTGCCAGCAGCTTGGGACAGGGGAGCTCTGGAAACACCATATATTTT
CASSLGQGSSGNTIYF